This T cell receptor (beta chain) was identified during a study of T cells in Graves' hyperthyroidism and ophthalmopathy. Overall study results and limits: Blood samples included most of the expanded thyroid clonotypes exceeding 0.001.

Details on this clonotype: What it binds is not known.

What was amplified from RNA transcripts were TCR beta CDR3 regions. First-round RT-PCR targeting the TCR CDR3 was performed with the HTBI primer set. TCRdb reprocessed the multiplex PCR reads with MiXCR, giving one entry per CDR3 protein. The repertoire includes roughly 510,000 distinct CDR3 sequences, about 20% of them detected once, and less than 30% sits in the top ten. Lactation, pregnancy, other autoimmune disease or uncontrolled infection excluded patients. This CDR3 region has 15 residues. The germline V gene encodes CDR1 MNHEY and CDR2 SVGEGT. V was clipped by 2 bases and J by 3 bases, with 13 bases between them.

The chain links TRBV6-2 or TRBV6-3 to TRBJ1-2; unclear D gene. This receptor was taken from a man aged 18 to 35 with Graves' hyperthyroidism. Sequencing was carried out using blood. CDR3 nucleotide sequence: TGTGCCAGCAGTTACCTTGGCGACCAGTACTATGGCTACACCTTC. Protein sequence: CASSYLGDQYYGYTF.